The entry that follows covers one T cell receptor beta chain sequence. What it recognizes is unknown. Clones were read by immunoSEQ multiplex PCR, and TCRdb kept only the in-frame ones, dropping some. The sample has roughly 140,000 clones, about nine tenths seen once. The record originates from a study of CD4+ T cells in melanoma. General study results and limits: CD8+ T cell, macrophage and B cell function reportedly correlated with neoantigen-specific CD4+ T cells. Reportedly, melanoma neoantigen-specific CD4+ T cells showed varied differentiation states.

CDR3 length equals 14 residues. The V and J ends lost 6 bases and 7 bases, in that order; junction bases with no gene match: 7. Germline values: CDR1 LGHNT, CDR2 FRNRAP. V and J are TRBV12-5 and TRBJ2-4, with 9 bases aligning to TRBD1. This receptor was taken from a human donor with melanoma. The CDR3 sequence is CASGSGQGENIQYF. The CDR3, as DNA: TGTGCTAGTGGCTCGGGACAGGGAGAGAACATTCAGTACTTC.